This TCR beta chain was identified during a study of spatial heterogeneity in lung cancer. Time point noted: blood at routine non-recurrence follow-up after resection. Researchers sequenced whole RNA taken from tumor, nontumor lung or frozen PBMC without sorting. TCR cDNA molecules each carried a unique molecular identifier. TCRdb reprocessed the 5' RACE reads with MiXCR, giving one entry per CDR3 protein. The sample holds about 46,000 distinct CDR3 sequences; about an eighth are singletons and the top ten take about 30%. Germline lookup yields CDR1 SGHVS and CDR2 FNYEAQ. Losses at the gene ends were 2 bases for V and 2 bases for J; bases not matched to a gene: 6. The CDR3 is 16 amino acids.

The chain recombines TRBV7-6 with TRBJ2-1, with 7 positions matching TRBD1. Here the sequenced sample was PBMCs, taken at follow-up. This TCR was sampled from a male donor with early-stage non-small cell lung cancer. For the CDR3, the DNA is TGTGCCAGCAGCTTATCCGGGACAGTGACCTACAATGAGCAGTTCTTC. It encodes CASSLSGTVTYNEQFF. Filled out from reference TRBV7-6 and TRBJ2-1, the complete variable domain reads GAGVSQSPRYKVTKRGQDVALRCDPISGHVSLYWYRQALGQGPEFLTYFNYEAQQDKSGLPNDRFSAERPEGSISTLTIQRTEQRDSAMYRCASSLSGTVTYNEQFFGPGTRLTVL.